Listed below are T cell receptor beta chains from one sample, sequenced in a study of blood T cells in healthy people across ages. TCRdb reprocessed the 5' RACE reads with MiXCR, giving one entry per CDR3 protein. The repertoire holds about 810,000 distinct CDR3 sequences, with under 40% as singletons. Sequenced input: blood. The receptors stem from a young man in good health. Both conserved end residues are part of each CDR3. Each record gives: J gene, CDR3 length, V gene, D gene, CDR3 protein. The D gene is left open where the match is weak.

TRBJ2-2	15	TRBV7-2	NA	CASSLAGTNTGELFF
TRBJ2-3	15	TRBV29-1	TRBD2	CSVARLVAGTDTQYF
TRBJ1-5	13	TRBV6-5	NA	CASSTTGYQPQHF
TRBJ2-1	13	TRBV7-9	NA	CARGVGDYNEQFF
TRBJ2-3	15	TRBV20-1	NA	CSARGGGFVADTQYF
TRBJ1-2	14	TRBV7-9	NA	CASSLHSQNYGYTF
TRBJ1-5	15	TRBV4-2	NA	CASSQDHQGVGPQHF
TRBJ2-7	11	TRBV6-6	NA	CASTGGYEQYF
TRBJ2-5	15	TRBV27	NA	CASTATGRVQETQYF
TRBJ2-6	17	TRBV4-1	NA	CASSQDAGSSGANVLTF
TRBJ2-7	14	TRBV6-6	TRBD2	CASGLAGALYEQYF
NA	15	TRBV7-9	NA	CASSLAQDMKNIQYF
TRBJ2-3	15	TRBV29-1	NA	CSVERGGGATDTQYF
TRBJ1-1	16	TRBV5-5	NA	CASSIQSQGGLTEAFF
TRBJ1-1	17	TRBV6-6	NA	CASSSPPSKIRNTEAFF
TRBJ2-1	15	TRBV7-9	TRBD2	CATTTGGPDYNEQFF
TRBJ1-5	15	TRBV6-2/TRBV6-3	NA	CASSYYGGSDQPQHF
TRBJ2-3	15	TRBV20-1	TRBD1	CSANYRGISTDTQYF
TRBJ2-1	14	TRBV5-1	NA	CASSLVQEFNEQFF
TRBJ2-1	16	TRBV6-5	NA	CASSPLGGASYNEQFF
TRBJ1-1	14	TRBV27	NA	CASSPGSLNTETFF
TRBJ2-7	15	TRBV7-2	NA	CASSFVELPSYEQYF
TRBJ1-6	14	TRBV12-3/TRBV12-4	TRBD1	CASSFGDRDSPLHF
TRBJ2-7	14	TRBV12-5	NA	CASGAGTQSYEQYF
TRBJ2-3	17	TRBV27	TRBD1	CASSFGTLGTGEDTQYF
TRBJ2-5	16	TRBV20-1	TRBD1	CSARVDGTGGKDEQYF
TRBJ1-1	16	TRBV4-3	NA	CASSQPPTSQGAEAFF
TRBJ2-3	15	TRBV5-1	NA	CASSAGFGSTDTQYF
TRBJ2-3	15	TRBV6-6	NA	CASGSGELIPDTQYF
TRBJ2-5	15	TRBV4-2	TRBD2	CASSQAGGLQETQYF
TRBJ1-1	17	TRBV20-1	TRBD1	CSAREVRTGMRNTEAFF
TRBJ1-1	12	TRBV30	NA	CAWTMDGTEAFF
TRBJ2-5	11	TRBV20-1	NA	CSARIDTEQYF
NA	14	TRBV29-1	NA	CSVEDPNSSYEQYF
TRBJ1-6	14	TRBV12-3/TRBV12-4	NA	CASNSGAFLTPLHF
TRBJ2-3	18	TRBV4-2	TRBD2	CASSQDSASGYSTDTQYF
TRBJ1-2	12	TRBV5-5	NA	CASSLEEHGYTF
TRBJ1-4	15	TRBV10-3	NA	CAISESEQRYEKLFF
TRBJ2-6	18	TRBV24-1	NA	CATSDTPGRSSGANVLTF
TRBJ2-1	15	TRBV20-1	TRBD2	CSARDLGGILNEQFF
TRBJ1-2	14	TRBV6-6	NA	CASSYSSTGMGYTF
TRBJ1-1	15	TRBV28	TRBD1	CASSLLDDRDTEAFF
TRBJ2-5	15	TRBV7-9	TRBD2	CASSRTSGARETQYF
TRBJ2-7	13	TRBV5-5	NA	CASSLVGSLEQYF
TRBJ2-7	14	TRBV20-1	NA	CSARVGGYSYEQYF
TRBJ2-2	11	TRBV2	NA	CASLSRGELFF
TRBJ2-5	13	TRBV5-1	NA	CASSPDGELTQYF
TRBJ2-1	16	TRBV12-3/TRBV12-4	TRBD2	CASSLPAGGRYNEQFF
TRBJ2-5	16	TRBV12-3/TRBV12-4	NA	CASSSAARGTQETQYF
TRBJ1-5	15	TRBV20-1	TRBD1	CSARPGGISNQPQHF
TRBJ2-5	15	TRBV20-1	NA	CSARERGRTQETQYF
TRBJ1-2	14	TRBV19	NA	CASRVWDRANGYTF